What follows is one TCR beta chain and its context. This specimen comes from a study of OX40 agonist ivuxolimab in advanced cancers. Background on the study: Ivuxolimab is an agonistic anti-OX40 (CD134) antibody, and patients were treated with it. Patients achieving partial responses numbered three: one hepatocellular carcinoma case and two cutaneous melanoma cases.

The CDR3 consists of 11 residues. CDR1 and CDR2 (germline): MDHEN, SYDVKM. Here immunoSEQ multiplex PCR was the method, and the copy in TCRdb shows in-frame clones only, minus some. This sample has roughly 43,000 clones, with approximately 91% found just once. The origin of this receptor is an adult with an advanced solid tumor such as melanoma, head and neck, liver or kidney cancer. The specimen was CD4+ or CD8+ T cells sorted from blood, collected in a trial of the OX40 agonist ivuxolimab. The chain combines TRBV28 with TRBJ2-3; no firm D call. The CDR3 loop reads CSASSTDTQYF. CDR3 nucleotides: TGTAGCGCCTCTAGCACAGATACGCAGTATTTT.